The clone carrying this T cell receptor (beta chain) showed up just a few times. Its target is not known. This entry is derived from a study of early T cells in non-severe SARS-CoV-2 infection. Overall study: Investigators sequenced bulk RNA drawn from unsorted whole blood, and chains remained unpaired. Overall study findings and caveats: VDJdb-based matching was biased toward anti-spike CD8 responses and missed private and CD4 specificities.

Researchers tagged individual cDNA molecules with unique molecular identifiers. A single record per CDR3 protein comes from TCRdb applying MiXCR to the 5' RACE reads. Found here are fewer than 120,000 distinct CDR3 sequences, roughly an eighth of them singletons; the top ten hold approximately 4%. The CDR3 runs to 13 residues. The V gene end was trimmed by 8 bases and the J gene end by 8 bases; junction bases not matched to a gene: 10. This chain joins TRBV12-3 or TRBV12-4 and TRBJ1-2; 8 bases are shared with TRBD1. The sequence derives from an adult who was a healthcare worker with PCR-confirmed SARS-CoV-2 infection or an uninfected control (not recorded which). The sample here was whole blood, taken at baseline. The CDR3 is CASAAGGRKGYTF. CDR3 DNA sequence: TGTGCCAGCGCGGCAGGGGGCCGGAAAGGCTACACCTTC.